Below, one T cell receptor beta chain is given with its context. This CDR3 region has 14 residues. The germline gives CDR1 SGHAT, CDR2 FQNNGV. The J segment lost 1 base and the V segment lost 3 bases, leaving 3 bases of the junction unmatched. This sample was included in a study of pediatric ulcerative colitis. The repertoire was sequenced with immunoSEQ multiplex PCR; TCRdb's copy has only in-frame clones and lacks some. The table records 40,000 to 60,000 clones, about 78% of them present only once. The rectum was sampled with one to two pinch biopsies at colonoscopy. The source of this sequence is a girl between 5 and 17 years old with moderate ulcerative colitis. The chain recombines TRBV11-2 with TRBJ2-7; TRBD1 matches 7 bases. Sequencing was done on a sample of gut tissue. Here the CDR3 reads CASSLTGKSYEQYF. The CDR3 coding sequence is TGTGCCAGCAGCTTGACAGGGAAGTCCTACGAGCAGTACTTC.